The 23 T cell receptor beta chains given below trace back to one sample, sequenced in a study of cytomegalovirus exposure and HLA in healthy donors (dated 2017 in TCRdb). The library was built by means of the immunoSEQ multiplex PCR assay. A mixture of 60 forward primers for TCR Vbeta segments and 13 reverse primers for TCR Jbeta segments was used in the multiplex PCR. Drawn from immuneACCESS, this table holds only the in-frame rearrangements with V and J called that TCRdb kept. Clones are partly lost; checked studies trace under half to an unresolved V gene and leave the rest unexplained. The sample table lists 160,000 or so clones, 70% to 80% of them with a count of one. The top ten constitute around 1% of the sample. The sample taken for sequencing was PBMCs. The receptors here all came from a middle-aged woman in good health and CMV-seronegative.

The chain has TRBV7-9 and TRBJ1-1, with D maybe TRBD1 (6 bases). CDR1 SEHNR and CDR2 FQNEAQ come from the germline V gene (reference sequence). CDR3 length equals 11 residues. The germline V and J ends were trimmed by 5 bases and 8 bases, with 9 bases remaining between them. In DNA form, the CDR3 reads TGTGCCAGCAGCGACAGGACAGAAGCTTTCTTT. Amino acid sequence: CASSDRTEAFF.

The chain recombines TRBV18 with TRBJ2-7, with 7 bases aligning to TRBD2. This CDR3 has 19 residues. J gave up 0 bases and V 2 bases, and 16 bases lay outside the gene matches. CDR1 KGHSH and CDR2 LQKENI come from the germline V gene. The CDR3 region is CASSPNGGTRESSSYEQYF. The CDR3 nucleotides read TGTGCCAGCTCACCAAATGGGGGGACGCGGGAGTCCTCCTCCTACGAGCAGTACTTC.

The CDR3 is CASSQPTGKVDAFF. The CDR3, as DNA: TGTGCCAGCAGTCAACCGACAGGGAAGGTTGACGCTTTCTTT. The chain is built from TRBV28 and TRBJ1-1; 7 nucleotides agree with TRBD1. Per the germline V gene, CDR1 is MDHEN and CDR2 is SYDVKM. V was clipped by 5 bases and J by 11 bases; unmatched bases: 14. The length of the CDR3 is 14 residues.

CDR3: CASSQDRAGGYTF. CDR3 in DNA: TGCGCCAGCAGCCAAGATAGGGCGGGAGGCTACACCTTC. The chain employs TRBV4-1 and TRBJ1-2; D remains ambiguous. The CDR3 length is 13 residues. Per the germline V gene, CDR1 is MGHRA and CDR2 is YSYEKL. Trimming removed 0 bases from V and 8 bases from J, with 10 bases in between.

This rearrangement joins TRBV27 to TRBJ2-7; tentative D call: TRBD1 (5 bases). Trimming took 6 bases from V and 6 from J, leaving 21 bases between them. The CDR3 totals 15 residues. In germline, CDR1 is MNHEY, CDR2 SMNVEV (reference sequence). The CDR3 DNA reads TGTGCCAGCAGATCTTTGGGCCAGGGCGAATTCGAGCAGTACTTC. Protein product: CASRSLGQGEFEQYF.

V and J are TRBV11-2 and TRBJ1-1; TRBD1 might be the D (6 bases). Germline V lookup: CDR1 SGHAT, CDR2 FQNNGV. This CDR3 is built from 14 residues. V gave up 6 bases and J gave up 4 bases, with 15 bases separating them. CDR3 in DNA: TGTGCCAGCAGACTCACAGGGCAGATCACTGAAGCTTTCTTT. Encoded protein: CASRLTGQITEAFF.

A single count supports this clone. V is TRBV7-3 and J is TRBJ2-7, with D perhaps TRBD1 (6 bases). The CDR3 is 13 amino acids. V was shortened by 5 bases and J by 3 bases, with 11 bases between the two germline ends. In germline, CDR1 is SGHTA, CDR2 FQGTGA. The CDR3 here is CASSPLDSYEQYF. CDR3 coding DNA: TGTGCCAGCAGCCCGTTGGACAGCTACGAGCAGTACTTC.

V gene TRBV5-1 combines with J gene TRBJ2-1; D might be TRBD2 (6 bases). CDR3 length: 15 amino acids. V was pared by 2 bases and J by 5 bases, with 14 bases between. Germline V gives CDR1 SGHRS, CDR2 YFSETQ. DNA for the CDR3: TGCGCCAGCAGCTTCAGCGGGCCGAGAGACAATGAGCAGTTCTTC. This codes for CASSFSGPRDNEQFF.

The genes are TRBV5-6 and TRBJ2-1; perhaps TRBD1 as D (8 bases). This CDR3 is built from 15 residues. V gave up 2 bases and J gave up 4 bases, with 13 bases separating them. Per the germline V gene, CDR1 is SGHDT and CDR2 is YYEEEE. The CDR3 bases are TGTGCCAGCAGCTTAGCGGGACAGGTATACAATGAGCAGTTCTTC. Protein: CASSLAGQVYNEQFF.

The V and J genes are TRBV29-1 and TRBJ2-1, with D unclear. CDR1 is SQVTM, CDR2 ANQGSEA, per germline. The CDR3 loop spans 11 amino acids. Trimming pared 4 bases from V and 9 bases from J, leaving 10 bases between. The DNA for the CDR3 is TGCAGCGTTGTAGGAGTCGGTGAGCAGTTCTTC. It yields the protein CSVVGVGEQFF.

Here the CDR3 reads CASSVRGFQETQYF. CDR3 nucleotides: TGTGCCAGCAGCGTACGCGGATTCCAAGAGACCCAGTACTTC. The J gene is TRBJ2-5, the V gene TRBV9; unclear D gene. The V and J ends lost 1 base and 1 base respectively, with 8 bases between them. Per germline, CDR1 SGDLS and CDR2 YYNGEE. This CDR3 comprises 14 residues.

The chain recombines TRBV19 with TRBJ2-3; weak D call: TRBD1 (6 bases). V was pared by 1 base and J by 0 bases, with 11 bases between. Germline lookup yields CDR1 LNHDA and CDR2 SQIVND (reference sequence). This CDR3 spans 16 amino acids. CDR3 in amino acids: CASSIGGHPSTDTQYF. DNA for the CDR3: TGTGCCAGTAGTATAGGGGGGCACCCCAGCACAGATACGCAGTATTTT.

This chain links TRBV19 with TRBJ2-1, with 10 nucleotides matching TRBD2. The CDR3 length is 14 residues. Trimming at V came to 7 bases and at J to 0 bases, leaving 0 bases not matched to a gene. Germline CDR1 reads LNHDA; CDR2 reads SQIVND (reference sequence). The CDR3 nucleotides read TGTGCCAGTACTAGCGGGAGCTCCTACAATGAGCAGTTCTTC. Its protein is CASTSGSSYNEQFF.

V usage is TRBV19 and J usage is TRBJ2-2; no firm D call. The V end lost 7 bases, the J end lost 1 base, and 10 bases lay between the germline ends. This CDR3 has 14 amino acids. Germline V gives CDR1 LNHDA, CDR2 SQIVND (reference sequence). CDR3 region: CASTLRMNTGELFF. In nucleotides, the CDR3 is TGTGCCAGTACCTTGAGAATGAACACCGGGGAGCTGTTTTTT.

CDR3 DNA sequence: TGTGCCAGCAGTTCCCCAGTGCCGGGAGAGACCCAGTACTTC. Its translation is CASSSPVPGETQYF. The gene calls are TRBV27 and TRBJ2-5; D is unclear. This CDR3 has 14 residues. V was trimmed by 4 bases and J by 4 bases, leaving 13 bases between them. Germline CDR1 is MNHEY and CDR2 is SMNVEV (reference sequence).

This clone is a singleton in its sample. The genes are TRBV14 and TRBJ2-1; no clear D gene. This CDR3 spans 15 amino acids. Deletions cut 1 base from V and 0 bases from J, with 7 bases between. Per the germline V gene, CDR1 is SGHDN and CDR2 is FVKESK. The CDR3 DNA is TGTGCCAGCAGCCAAGGAAGCTTCTCCTACAATGAGCAGTTCTTC. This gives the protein CASSQGSFSYNEQFF.

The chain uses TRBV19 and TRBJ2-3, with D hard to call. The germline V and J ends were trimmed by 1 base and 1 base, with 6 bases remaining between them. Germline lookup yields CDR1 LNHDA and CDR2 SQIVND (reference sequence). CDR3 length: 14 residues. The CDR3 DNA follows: TGTGCCAGTAGTATAGGGCAGGGCACAGATACGCAGTATTTT. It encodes CASSIGQGTDTQYF.

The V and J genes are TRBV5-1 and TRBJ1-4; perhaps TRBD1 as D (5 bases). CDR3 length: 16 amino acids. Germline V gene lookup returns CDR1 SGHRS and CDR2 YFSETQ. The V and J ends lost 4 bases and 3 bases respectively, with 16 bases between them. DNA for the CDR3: TGCGCCAGCAGCATATACGGGGGATCGGCTAATGAAAAACTGTTTTTT. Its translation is CASSIYGGSANEKLFF. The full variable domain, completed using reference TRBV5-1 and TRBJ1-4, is KAGVTQTPRYLIKTRGQQVTLSCSPISGHRSVSWYQQTPGQGLQFLFEYFSETQRNKGNFPGRFSGRQFSNSRSEMNVSTLELGDSALYLCASSIYGGSANEKLFFGSGTQLSVL.

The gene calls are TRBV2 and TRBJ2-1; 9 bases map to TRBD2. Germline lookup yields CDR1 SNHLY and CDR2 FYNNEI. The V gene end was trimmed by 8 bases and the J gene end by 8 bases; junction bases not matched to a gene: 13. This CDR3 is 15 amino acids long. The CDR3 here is CASQKKASGTHEQFF. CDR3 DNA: TGTGCCAGCCAAAAGAAGGCTAGCGGGACCCATGAGCAGTTCTTC.

This CDR3 reads CASSELGTSAGLAKNIQYF. The CDR3 DNA reads TGTGCCAGCAGTGAACTCGGGACTAGCGCGGGCCTAGCCAAAAACATTCAGTACTTC. J is TRBJ2-4 and V is TRBV6-1; 10 bases align to TRBD2. Germline-derived CDR1 and CDR2 are MNHNS and SASEGT. The V segment lost 2 bases and the J segment 0 bases; nucleotides outside the gene matches: 10. The CDR3 loop spans 19 amino acids.

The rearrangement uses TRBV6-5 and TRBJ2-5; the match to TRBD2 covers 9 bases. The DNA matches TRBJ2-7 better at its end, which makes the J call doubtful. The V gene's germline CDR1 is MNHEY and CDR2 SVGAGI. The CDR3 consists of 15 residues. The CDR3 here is CASSRLTSGSYEQYF. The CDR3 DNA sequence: TGTGCCAGCAGTCGTTTGACTAGCGGTTCCTACGAGCAGTACTTC.

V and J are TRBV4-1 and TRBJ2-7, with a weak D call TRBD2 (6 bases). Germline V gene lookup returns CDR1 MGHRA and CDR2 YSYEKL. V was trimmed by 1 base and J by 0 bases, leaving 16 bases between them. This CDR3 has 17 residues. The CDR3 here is CASSQGGGAGISYEQYF. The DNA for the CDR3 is TGCGCCAGCAGCCAAGGGGGCGGGGCGGGAATCTCCTACGAGCAGTACTTC.

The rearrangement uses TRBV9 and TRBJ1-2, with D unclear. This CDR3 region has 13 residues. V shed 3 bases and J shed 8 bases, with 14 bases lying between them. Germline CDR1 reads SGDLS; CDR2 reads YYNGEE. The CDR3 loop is CASSAFKGEGYTF. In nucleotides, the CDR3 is TGTGCCAGCAGCGCATTCAAGGGAGAGGGCTACACCTTC.